This entry lists 29 T cell receptor beta chains sequenced from one sample in a study of blood T cell repertoires in COVID-19. This table comes from immunoSEQ multiplex PCR, and its TCRdb copy is limited to in-frame clones, with some not included. Of 190,000 or so clones listed, about 87% are singletons. Sequencing was performed on PBMCs or T cells enriched from blood (not recorded which). The receptors originated from a man in his thirties or forties who had recovered from COVID-19.

This chain links TRBV28 with TRBJ1-1; no reliable D call. V was cut by 2 bases and J by 0 bases, with 4 bases left in between. Germline lookup yields CDR1 MDHEN and CDR2 SYDVKM. The CDR3 loop spans 13 amino acids. The CDR3 region has the DNA TGTGCCAGCAGTTTAGCGGTGAACACTGAAGCTTTCTTT. This translates into CASSLAVNTEAFF.

Comments on this clone: Possible read error: a much larger clone is one base away. The chain is built from TRBV11-2 and TRBJ2-5; perhaps TRBD1 as D (5 bases). Germline values: CDR1 SGHAT, CDR2 FQNNGV. V dropped 5 bases and J dropped 5 bases, with 6 bases sitting between them. The CDR3 length is 11 residues. DNA for the CDR3: TGTGCCAGCAGCAAGGGGGAGACCCAGTACTTC. Protein product: CASSKGETQYF.

The DNA for the CDR3 is TGTGCCAGTAGTAAGGGAAGGGAGACCGGGGAGCTGTTTTTT. The encoded protein is CASSKGRETGELFF. This chain joins TRBV19 and TRBJ2-2; D might be TRBD2 (5 bases). V was shortened by 4 bases and J by 5 bases, with 11 bases between the two germline ends. The CDR3 totals 14 residues. Looked up from germline, CDR1 is LNHDA and CDR2 is SQIVND (reference sequence).

The V and J genes are TRBV6-5 and TRBJ2-1; the D gene is possibly TRBD1 (6 bases). CDR1 MNHEY and CDR2 SVGAGI come from the germline V gene. Trimming took 7 bases from V and 7 from J, leaving 17 bases between them. This CDR3 region has 14 residues. The CDR3 protein is CASIFTGSGNEQFF. The DNA for the CDR3 is TGTGCCAGCATTTTCACAGGGTCGGGGAATGAGCAGTTCTTC.

The chain has TRBV10-1 and TRBJ2-7, with 8 nucleotides matching TRBD2. Germline trimming cut 6 bases from V and 6 bases from J; bases unmatched to any gene: 7. The CDR3 loop spans 13 amino acids. Germline CDR1 WNHNN, CDR2 SYGVQD (reference sequence). The CDR3 sequence: CASSPREGREQYF. In DNA, the CDR3 is TGCGCCAGCAGCCCACGGGAGGGCCGCGAGCAGTACTTC.

Comment on this clone: Other DNA sequences in this sample translate to the same CDR3. The chain is built from TRBV6-1 and TRBJ2-7, with D possibly TRBD1 on 6 matching bases. This CDR3 comprises 12 residues. Germline lookup yields CDR1 MNHNS and CDR2 SASEGT. V dropped 3 bases and J dropped 3 bases, with 6 bases sitting between them. CDR3 nucleotide sequence: TGTGCCAGCAGTGACAGGGGCTACGAGCAGTACTTC. Protein product: CASSDRGYEQYF.

The table lists this clone with a few counts. The rearrangement joins TRBV7-9 to TRBJ2-1, with 7 bases matching TRBD1. This CDR3 has 15 amino acids. The germline CDR1 and CDR2 sequences are SEHNR and FQNEAQ (reference sequence). Germline trimming cut 3 bases from V and 7 bases from J; bases unmatched to any gene: 9. The CDR3 loop reads CASSFTGVVRNEQFF. CDR3 nucleotide sequence: TGTGCCAGCAGCTTCACAGGGGTGGTCCGGAATGAGCAGTTCTTC.

The rearrangement uses TRBV5-4 and TRBJ1-2, with 7 bases lining up with TRBD1. This CDR3 contains 17 residues. V was clipped by 0 bases and J by 3 bases; unmatched bases: 11. CDR1 and CDR2 (germline): SGHNT, YYREEE (reference sequence). The DNA of the CDR3 is TGTGCCAGCAGCTTGGAAGATCTAGGACAGGCCCACTATGGCTACACCTTC. The encoded protein is CASSLEDLGQAHYGYTF.

The table lists this clone with a few counts. CDR3 sequence reads: CASSEGVHWGETQYF. The CDR3 bases are TGTGCCAGCAGTGAAGGGGTCCACTGGGGCGAGACCCAGTACTTC. The rearrangement links TRBV6-1 to TRBJ2-5, with TRBD1 as a possible D gene (5 bases). Germline V gene sequence: CDR1 MNHNS, CDR2 SASEGT. This CDR3 has 15 residues. V lost 1 base, J lost 5 bases, and 14 bases lay in between.

CDR3 protein: CASSVDSSLYEQYF. CDR3 coding DNA: TGTGCCAGCAGCGTAGATAGTAGCCTCTACGAGCAGTACTTC. The chain is built from TRBV9 and TRBJ2-7; no definite D call. The germline V gene has CDR1 SGDLS and CDR2 YYNGEE. The V end was cut by 0 bases, the J end by 3 bases, with 10 bases between. The CDR3 covers 14 residues.

The chain employs TRBV7-9 and TRBJ2-7, with D possibly matching TRBD2 (6 bases). This CDR3 is built from 17 residues. V lost 1 base to trimming and J lost 3 bases, with 19 bases between them. The germline V gene has CDR1 SEHNR and CDR2 FQNEAQ (reference sequence). CDR3 sequence reads: CASSLDRLGTGDYEQYF. DNA of the CDR3: TGTGCCAGCAGCTTAGACCGTCTCGGGACGGGAGACTACGAGCAGTACTTC.

The gene calls are TRBV9 and TRBJ1-2; D is ambiguous. The V end was cut by 0 bases, the J end by 0 bases, with 15 bases between. CDR1 and CDR2 (germline): SGDLS, YYNGEE. The CDR3 totals 17 residues. CDR3 in amino acids: CASSVGGESLANYGYTF. The DNA of the CDR3 is TGTGCCAGCAGCGTAGGAGGAGAAAGCTTAGCTAACTATGGCTACACCTTC.

The chain employs TRBV2 and TRBJ2-1, with TRBD2 matching over 11 bases. The CDR3 is made up of 15 amino acids. The V and J ends lost 3 bases and 12 bases, in that order; junction bases with no gene match: 10. Looked up from germline, CDR1 is SNHLY and CDR2 is FYNNEI. The CDR3 DNA reads as TGTGCCAGCAGTGATAGGCTAGCGGGGGGACAGGGGCAGTTCTTC. It encodes CASSDRLAGGQGQFF.

This clone has a single count. The chain is built from TRBV4-1 and TRBJ1-2, with 7 bases that match TRBD1. V gave up 4 bases and J gave up 7 bases; unmatched junction bases: 6. The CDR3 has 13 residues. Looked up from germline, CDR1 is MGHRA and CDR2 is YSYEKL. Here the CDR3 reads CASSLTGAGGYTF. CDR3 nucleotide sequence: TGCGCCAGCAGCCTCACAGGGGCTGGTGGCTACACCTTC.

About this clone: Different DNA sequences within this sample yield the same CDR3. The chain couples TRBV27 to TRBJ1-1; a weak D match, TRBD1 (6 bases). This CDR3 is built from 13 residues. Germline CDR1 and CDR2: MNHEY and SMNVEV (reference sequence). V gave up 4 bases and J gave up 1 base, with 7 bases separating them. The CDR3 DNA is TGTGCCAGCAGTTCGGACAGGAACACTGAAGCTTTCTTT. Translated, it gives CASSSDRNTEAFF.

This sequence joins TRBV24-1 and TRBJ2-2, with D perhaps matching TRBD2 (6 bases). The V end was cut by 7 bases, the J end by 3 bases, with 11 bases between. This CDR3 is 14 amino acids long. The germline CDR1 and CDR2 sequences are KGHDR and SFDVKD. CDR3 bases: TGTGCCACCAGATCTAGCGTAGACACCGGGGAGCTGTTTTTT. Amino acids: CATRSSVDTGELFF.

The rearrangement links TRBV6-1 to TRBJ1-1, with 12 bases that match TRBD1. V lost 2 bases and J lost 2; bases outside the gene matches: 6. Looked up from germline, CDR1 is MNHNS and CDR2 is SASEGT. CDR3 size: 17 residues. The CDR3 loop reads CASSEHFGTGGNTEAFF. CDR3 bases: TGTGCCAGCAGTGAACATTTCGGGACAGGGGGCAACACTGAAGCTTTCTTT.

The CDR3 DNA reads as TGTGCCACCAGTGATCCCCAAGAGGGGGGGAATGAGCAGTTCTTC. Its protein is CATSDPQEGGNEQFF. This chain links TRBV24-1 with TRBJ2-1; possible D gene TRBD2, 7 bases. The V and J ends lost 3 bases and 7 bases respectively, with 15 bases between them. Germline values: CDR1 KGHDR, CDR2 SFDVKD. The CDR3 covers 15 residues.

V and J are TRBV27 and TRBJ2-7; TRBD1 matches at 7 bases. The CDR3 has 11 residues. Germline V gene sequence: CDR1 MNHEY, CDR2 SMNVEV (reference sequence). V trimming: 7 bases; J trimming: 4 bases; junction bases outside the gene matches: 1. For the CDR3, the DNA is TGTGCCAGCAACAGGGGTTACGAGCAGTACTTC. Translated: CASNRGYEQYF.

This chain joins TRBV6-5 and TRBJ1-1; D is unresolved. The germline V and J ends were trimmed by 7 bases and 0 bases, with 9 bases remaining between them. The CDR3 is 13 residues long. The germline gives CDR1 MNHEY, CDR2 SVGAGI. The CDR3 here is CASTSGMNTEAFF. The CDR3 nucleotides are TGTGCCAGCACCAGCGGGATGAACACTGAAGCTTTCTTT.

The rearrangement joins TRBV6-5 to TRBJ1-5; D is ambiguous. Trimming removed 1 base at V and 7 bases at J, with 5 bases between. The CDR3 covers 12 residues. Germline V lookup: CDR1 MNHEY, CDR2 SVGAGI. The CDR3, as DNA: TGTGCCAGCAGTTACTTTGGCCAGCCCCAGCATTTT. Amino acid sequence: CASSYFGQPQHF.

The CDR3 here is CASSLGGGGNTIYF. The CDR3 bases are TGTGCCAGCAGTTTAGGGGGCGGTGGAAACACCATATATTTT. This chain links TRBV27 with TRBJ1-3; TRBD1 is a possible D gene (6 bases). CDR3 length: 14 residues. With 2 bases removed from V and 3 bases from J, the gap between germline ends came to 8 bases. Germline V CDR1 and CDR2: MNHEY, SMNVEV (reference sequence).

The CDR3 DNA sequence: TGTGCCAGCAGCCGCCAGGGGACTAGCGGGGGTGTGGGGGCAGATACGCAGTATTTT. Translation: CASSRQGTSGGVGADTQYF. The V gene is TRBV7-6, the J gene TRBJ2-3, with TRBD2 matching over 14 bases. The CDR3 is 19 amino acids. CDR1 is SGHVS and CDR2 is FNYEAQ in the germline V gene. Trimming took 5 bases from V and 4 from J; bases not matched to a gene: 14. The complete variable domain, with remaining parts taken from reference TRBV7-6 and TRBJ2-3, reads GAGVSQSPRYKVTKRGQDVALRCDPISGHVSLYWYRQALGQGPEFLTYFNYEAQQDKSGLPNDRFSAERPEGSISTLTIQRTEQRDSAMYRCASSRQGTSGGVGADTQYFGPGTRLTVL.

This clone was seen only a few times. The chain employs TRBV4-2 and TRBJ2-1; TRBD1 matches at 7 bases. CDR3 length: 15 residues. V was clipped by 3 bases and J by 4 bases; unmatched bases: 6. The germline V gene has CDR1 LGHNA and CDR2 YNFKEQ. CDR3 in DNA: TGTGCCAGCAGCCAGGGGACAGAACAATACAATGAGCAGTTCTTC. Protein sequence: CASSQGTEQYNEQFF.

This clone was counted only a few times. This chain joins TRBV7-2 and TRBJ1-6; no definite D call. The CDR3 totals 14 residues. CDR1 and CDR2 (germline): SGHTA, FQGNSA. Trimming left V 2 bases short and J 6 bases short, with 8 bases between. The CDR3 reads CASSLKSLNSPLHF. CDR3 sequence (DNA): TGTGCCAGCAGCTTAAAATCCCTTAATTCACCCCTCCACTTT.

The chain uses TRBV28 and TRBJ2-3; 10 bases are shared with TRBD1. The CDR3 has 15 residues. Germline loops: CDR1 MDHEN, CDR2 SYDVKM. The J segment lost 1 base and the V segment lost 4 bases, leaving 2 bases of the junction unmatched. The CDR3 loop is CASSSGTGGTDTQYF. The DNA of the CDR3 is TGTGCCAGCAGTTCCGGGACAGGGGGCACAGATACGCAGTATTTT.

V and J are TRBV9 and TRBJ1-4; TRBD1 is a possible D gene (6 bases). The ends were cut back, 4 bases at V and 6 bases at J, with 16 bases in the middle. CDR1 is SGDLS, CDR2 YYNGEE, per germline. The CDR3 length is 15 residues. CDR3 coding DNA: TGTGCCAGCAGCCCCAGGGGTATCCCGGATGAAAAACTGTTTTTT. Translating gives CASSPRGIPDEKLFF.

This chain links TRBV5-5 with TRBJ2-1, with TRBD2 matching over 10 bases. V shed 0 bases, J shed 13 bases, and the junction held 16 bases outside the gene matches. The CDR3 has 17 amino acids. The germline gives CDR1 SGHKS, CDR2 YYEKEE (reference sequence). CDR3 in DNA: TGTGCCAGCAGCTTGGGTCCCGCTAGCGGGAGATTAGCCACTCAGTTCTTC. This translates into CASSLGPASGRLATQFF.

The count of this clone is one. The gene calls are TRBV18 and TRBJ1-1; possible D gene TRBD1, 6 bases. The CDR3 is made up of 15 amino acids. The germline V and J ends were trimmed by 3 bases and 1 base, with 12 bases remaining between them. CDR1 and CDR2 (germline): KGHSH, LQKENI. The CDR3 nucleotides are TGTGCCAGCTCACCCTACAGGGTCGGGAACACTGAAGCTTTCTTT. As protein: CASSPYRVGNTEAFF.